The clone carrying this T cell receptor (beta chain) was detected ten times or more. Its antigen is not identified. TCR beta CDR3 regions were amplified from RNA. Initially, a first-round RT-PCR of the TCR CDR3 employed the HTBI primer set. TCRdb re-called the multiplex PCR reads through MiXCR, storing one row per CDR3 protein. The sample has about 500,000 distinct CDR3 sequences; roughly 15% are singletons. This specimen comes from a study of T cells in Graves' hyperthyroidism and ophthalmopathy. A patient was excluded if there was uncontrolled infection, other autoimmune disease, pregnancy or lactation. Findings and caveats of the study: Ophthalmopathy and stable hyperthyroidism were told apart by a 13 V-J model.

The CDR3 contains 15 residues. In germline, CDR1 is SEHNR, CDR2 FQNEAQ (reference sequence). V lost 1 base and J lost 3, with 12 bases in between. The receptor comes from a woman between 25 and 40 years old with Graves' ophthalmopathy. The sequencing sample was made of blood. The chain is built from TRBV7-9 and TRBJ1-1; D gene uncertain. The CDR3 protein is CASSLGVVLDTEAFF. Here the CDR3 DNA reads TGTGCCAGCAGCTTAGGGGTAGTCTTGGACACTGAAGCTTTCTTT.